These T cell receptor beta chains were read from a single sample in a study of molecular identifiers for immune sequencing clone quantification. MiXCR was run by TCRdb on the PCR reads, yielding one entry per CDR3 protein. The sample holds about 500,000 distinct CDR3 sequences, about a fifth seen once. Material for sequencing was naive CD8+ T cells from blood, with Jurkat cell RNA spiked in. These receptors were collected from a human donor in good health. Some libraries in this study had Jurkat cell RNA spiked in. Both conserved end residues are part of each CDR3. The order of the fields is D gene, J gene, V gene, clone size, CDR3 protein, CDR3 DNA. D genes are given only for firm matches. Clone size is stated in some rows and not others, as once, few, many or a class when expanded.

D gene: -; J gene: TRBJ2-7; V gene: TRBV20-1; clone size: few; CDR3 protein: CSALRVHEQYF; CDR3 DNA: TGCAGTGCTCTGAGGGTTCACGAGCAGTACTTC
D gene: TRBD2; J gene: TRBJ2-5; V gene: TRBV10-3; clone size: -; CDR3 protein: CAIQEGLAGETRYF; CDR3 DNA: TGTGCCATCCAAGAGGGACTAGCAGGGGAGACCCGGTACTTC
D gene: -; J gene: TRBJ2-1; V gene: TRBV7-3; clone size: many; CDR3 protein: CASSLTDGRYNEQFF; CDR3 DNA: TGTGCCAGCAGCTTAACCGACGGGCGCTACAATGAGCAGTTCTTC
D gene: -; J gene: TRBJ2-7; V gene: TRBV4-1; clone size: many; CDR3 protein: CASSGAGRNEQYF; CDR3 DNA: TGCGCCAGCAGCGGGGCGGGGAGGAACGAGCAGTACTTC
D gene: TRBD2; J gene: TRBJ2-7; V gene: TRBV7-2; clone size: -; CDR3 protein: CASSLVLGTSGRADYEQYF; CDR3 DNA: TGTGCCAGCAGCTTAGTATTAGGGACTAGCGGGAGGGCCGACTACGAGCAGTACTTC
D gene: -; J gene: TRBJ2-7; V gene: TRBV7-6; clone size: few; CDR3 protein: CASSLLQPGIQTAYEQYF; CDR3 DNA: TGTGCCAGCAGCTTACTACAACCCGGAATCCAGACAGCCTACGAGCAGTACTTC
D gene: TRBD1; J gene: TRBJ2-3; V gene: TRBV12-3/TRBV12-4; clone size: many; CDR3 protein: CASSSPGQGLADTQYF; CDR3 DNA: TGTGCCAGCAGTTCCCCGGGACAGGGGTTAGCAGATACGCAGTATTTT
D gene: TRBD2; J gene: TRBJ2-4; V gene: TRBV7-9; clone size: -; CDR3 protein: CASSSPLRLAEDEVRAKNIQYF; CDR3 DNA: TGTGCCAGCAGCTCCCCTCTCCGACTAGCGGAGGACGAAGTTAGAGCCAAAAACATTCAGTACTTC
D gene: -; J gene: TRBJ2-5; V gene: TRBV15; clone size: few; CDR3 protein: CATSRDLTDLDETQYF; CDR3 DNA: TGTGCCACCAGCAGAGATCTCACGGATTTGGATGAGACCCAGTACTTC
D gene: TRBD2; J gene: TRBJ2-3; V gene: TRBV3-1; clone size: -; CDR3 protein: CASSLELAGGRTDTQYF; CDR3 DNA: TGTGCCAGCAGCCTCGAACTAGCGGGAGGTCGCACAGATACGCAGTATTTT
D gene: -; J gene: TRBJ1-3; V gene: TRBV27; clone size: -; CDR3 protein: CASSFGVGPGNTIYF; CDR3 DNA: TGTGCCAGCAGTTTTGGCGTCGGACCTGGAAACACCATATATTTT
D gene: -; J gene: TRBJ1-1; V gene: TRBV3-1; clone size: -; CDR3 protein: CASSQYDAGTDAFF; CDR3 DNA: TGTGCCAGCAGCCAATATGATGCAGGGACTGATGCTTTCTTT
D gene: -; J gene: TRBJ1-1; V gene: TRBV6-5; clone size: many; CDR3 protein: CASSYSKGMGTEAFF; CDR3 DNA: TGTGCCAGCAGTTACTCGAAGGGGATGGGCACTGAAGCTTTCTTT
D gene: -; J gene: TRBJ2-2; V gene: TRBV3-1; clone size: many; CDR3 protein: CASRYTGELFF; CDR3 DNA: TGTGCCAGCAGATACACCGGGGAGCTGTTTTTT
D gene: TRBD2; J gene: TRBJ2-1; V gene: TRBV9; clone size: -; CDR3 protein: CASSAGGRSYNEQFF; CDR3 DNA: TGTGCCAGCAGTGCGGGGGGGCGCTCCTACAATGAGCAGTTCTTC
D gene: -; J gene: TRBJ2-4; V gene: TRBV27; clone size: -; CDR3 protein: CASTPGHQKYF; CDR3 DNA: TGTGCCAGCACCCCGGGCCACCAAAAGTACTTC
D gene: -; J gene: TRBJ1-5; V gene: TRBV4-3; clone size: few; CDR3 protein: CASSQDFGISNQPQHF; CDR3 DNA: TGCGCCAGCAGCCAAGATTTCGGAATTAGCAATCAGCCCCAGCATTTT
D gene: -; J gene: TRBJ2-7; V gene: TRBV20-1; clone size: many; CDR3 protein: CSARDPDSRAGQYF; CDR3 DNA: TGCAGTGCTAGAGATCCCGACTCGCGGGCTGGGCAGTACTTC
D gene: -; J gene: TRBJ1-1; V gene: TRBV5-5; clone size: many; CDR3 protein: CASSLAPGDGTEAFF; CDR3 DNA: TGTGCCAGCAGCTTGGCACCAGGCGACGGCACTGAAGCTTTCTTT
D gene: -; J gene: TRBJ2-3; V gene: TRBV12-3/TRBV12-4; clone size: many; CDR3 protein: CASSLSDTQYF; CDR3 DNA: TGTGCCAGCAGTCTTTCGGATACGCAGTATTTT
D gene: TRBD2; J gene: TRBJ2-7; V gene: TRBV28; clone size: few; CDR3 protein: CASSLGLDTYEQYF; CDR3 DNA: TGTGCCAGCAGTTTGGGACTAGATACCTACGAGCAGTACTTC
D gene: -; J gene: TRBJ2-1; V gene: TRBV5-6; clone size: -; CDR3 protein: CASSLDPSYNEQFF; CDR3 DNA: TGTGCCAGCAGCTTGGACCCGTCGTACAATGAGCAGTTCTTC
D gene: TRBD1; J gene: TRBJ1-1; V gene: TRBV4-1; clone size: -; CDR3 protein: CASSLDRDEVNTEAFF; CDR3 DNA: TGCGCCAGCAGCCTCGACAGGGATGAGGTGAACACTGAAGCTTTCTTT
D gene: -; J gene: TRBJ2-2; V gene: TRBV7-2; clone size: many; CDR3 protein: CASSPARRGELFF; CDR3 DNA: TGTGCCAGCAGCCCAGCAAGGCGAGGGGAGCTGTTTTTT
D gene: -; J gene: TRBJ1-1; V gene: TRBV15; clone size: many; CDR3 protein: CATSPGTEAFF; CDR3 DNA: TGTGCCACCAGCCCCGGCACTGAAGCTTTCTTT
D gene: TRBD2; J gene: TRBJ2-1; V gene: TRBV5-4; clone size: few; CDR3 protein: CASGRGIDEQFF; CDR3 DNA: TGTGCCAGCGGGAGGGGTATCGATGAGCAGTTCTTC
D gene: TRBD2; J gene: TRBJ2-7; V gene: TRBV6-6; clone size: -; CDR3 protein: CASSYNSGGAYEQYF; CDR3 DNA: TGTGCCAGCAGTTACAATAGCGGGGGGGCCTACGAGCAGTACTTC
D gene: -; J gene: TRBJ2-3; V gene: TRBV27; clone size: few; CDR3 protein: CASRVLGSTDTQYF; CDR3 DNA: TGTGCCAGCAGAGTACTAGGTAGCACAGATACGCAGTATTTT
D gene: -; J gene: TRBJ1-2; V gene: TRBV12-3/TRBV12-4; clone size: many; CDR3 protein: CASSNEPPTNYGYTF; CDR3 DNA: TGTGCCAGCAGTAACGAGCCACCTACTAACTATGGCTACACCTTC
D gene: -; J gene: TRBJ2-7; V gene: TRBV3-1; clone size: -; CDR3 protein: CASSPTGWYEQYF; CDR3 DNA: TGTGCCAGCAGCCCAACAGGGTGGTACGAGCAGTACTTC
D gene: TRBD1; J gene: TRBJ1-1; V gene: TRBV5-1; clone size: -; CDR3 protein: CASSLDLGTGVEAFF; CDR3 DNA: TGCGCCAGCAGCTTGGATCTCGGGACAGGGGTTGAAGCTTTCTTT
D gene: -; J gene: TRBJ2-1; V gene: TRBV11-1; clone size: -; CDR3 protein: CASSHLDDEQFF; CDR3 DNA: TGTGCCAGCAGCCACCTGGACGATGAGCAGTTCTTC
D gene: -; J gene: TRBJ2-1; V gene: TRBV19; clone size: many; CDR3 protein: CASSIDRNSYNEQFF; CDR3 DNA: TGTGCCAGTAGTATAGACAGGAACTCCTACAATGAGCAGTTCTTC
D gene: -; J gene: TRBJ1-5; V gene: TRBV19; clone size: few; CDR3 protein: CASSIRWQLNQPQHF; CDR3 DNA: TGTGCCAGTAGTATAAGGTGGCAGCTCAATCAGCCCCAGCATTTT
D gene: TRBD1; J gene: TRBJ1-6; V gene: TRBV20-1; clone size: few; CDR3 protein: CSALGQGLSPLHF; CDR3 DNA: TGCAGTGCCCTTGGACAGGGACTTTCACCCCTCCACTTT
D gene: -; J gene: TRBJ2-5; V gene: TRBV10-1; clone size: -; CDR3 protein: CASSDTTQETQYF; CDR3 DNA: TGCGCCAGCAGTGACACAACCCAAGAGACCCAGTACTTC
D gene: -; J gene: TRBJ1-5; V gene: TRBV7-2; clone size: -; CDR3 protein: CASSLGSGFNQPQHF; CDR3 DNA: TGTGCCAGCAGCTTAGGGTCAGGGTTCAATCAGCCCCAGCATTTT
D gene: -; J gene: TRBJ1-4; V gene: TRBV12-3/TRBV12-4; clone size: many; CDR3 protein: CASSWDNEKLFF; CDR3 DNA: TGTGCCAGCAGTTGGGATAATGAAAAACTGTTTTTT
D gene: -; J gene: TRBJ1-5; V gene: TRBV30; clone size: many; CDR3 protein: CAWSSGMVGSRIRQPQHF; CDR3 DNA: TGTGCCTGGAGTTCAGGGATGGTCGGATCGAGAATACGTCAGCCCCAGCATTTT
D gene: -; J gene: TRBJ1-5; V gene: TRBV7-9; clone size: few; CDR3 protein: CASAGQGSQPQHF; CDR3 DNA: TGTGCCAGCGCCGGGCAGGGCAGTCAGCCCCAGCATTTT
D gene: -; J gene: TRBJ2-7; V gene: TRBV27; clone size: few; CDR3 protein: CASSHDPGYEQYF; CDR3 DNA: TGTGCCAGCAGCCACGACCCGGGGTACGAGCAGTACTTC
D gene: -; J gene: TRBJ1-3; V gene: TRBV7-8; clone size: many; CDR3 protein: CASSSQSYAGNTIYF; CDR3 DNA: TGTGCCAGCAGCTCACAGTCGTACGCTGGAAACACCATATATTTT
D gene: -; J gene: TRBJ2-3; V gene: TRBV4-3; clone size: few; CDR3 protein: CASSQDLAHSTDTQYF; CDR3 DNA: TGCGCCAGCAGCCAAGATCTAGCTCACAGCACAGATACGCAGTATTTT
D gene: -; J gene: TRBJ2-6; V gene: TRBV4-3; clone size: many; CDR3 protein: CASSQAVRGSGANVLTF; CDR3 DNA: TGCGCCAGCAGCCAAGCAGTCCGAGGCTCTGGGGCCAACGTCCTGACTTTC
D gene: -; J gene: TRBJ2-7; V gene: TRBV11-2; clone size: -; CDR3 protein: CASSLAFGYEQYF; CDR3 DNA: TGTGCCAGCAGCTTAGCTTTCGGCTACGAGCAGTACTTC
D gene: -; J gene: TRBJ1-5; V gene: TRBV6-2/TRBV6-3; clone size: -; CDR3 protein: CASSFSPYQPQHF; CDR3 DNA: TGTGCCAGCAGTTTTTCCCCTTATCAGCCCCAGCATTTT
D gene: -; J gene: TRBJ2-7; V gene: TRBV20-1; clone size: few; CDR3 protein: CSAAPTYEQYF; CDR3 DNA: TGCAGTGCTGCGCCGACCTACGAGCAGTACTTC
D gene: TRBD1; J gene: TRBJ2-7; V gene: TRBV19; clone size: few; CDR3 protein: CASSAGTAYYEQYF; CDR3 DNA: TGTGCCAGTAGTGCCGGGACAGCATACTACGAGCAGTACTTC
D gene: TRBD1; J gene: TRBJ1-3; V gene: TRBV5-6; clone size: many; CDR3 protein: CASSLETGDGNTIYF; CDR3 DNA: TGTGCCAGCAGCTTGGAGACAGGGGACGGAAACACCATATATTTT